These 7 T cell receptor beta chains were sequenced from one sample in a study of cytomegalovirus exposure and HLA in healthy donors. The PCR employed 60 Vbeta primers together with 13 Jbeta primers. The repertoire was sequenced with immunoSEQ multiplex PCR; TCRdb's copy has only in-frame clones and lacks some. The repertoire has about 220,000 clones, more than 65% of them found once; the top ten carry 0.63%. Material for sequencing was PBMCs. These receptors all stem from a man younger than 35 in good health and CMV-seronegative.

The rearrangement links TRBV2 to TRBJ2-7; TRBD2 might be the D (6 bases). Germline V gene lookup returns CDR1 SNHLY and CDR2 FYNNEI. V was pared by 8 bases and J by 5 bases, with 22 bases between. This CDR3 is 15 amino acids long. CDR3 bases: TGTGCCAGCCTACCGGGACTTTATGGGTGGAACGAGCAGTACTTC. Translation: CASLPGLYGWNEQYF.

The chain couples TRBV12-5 to TRBJ1-3; possibly TRBD1 for D (6 bases). Germline V gene sequence: CDR1 LGHNT, CDR2 FRNRAP. The CDR3 has 15 amino acids. Trimming took 1 base from V and 3 from J, leaving 10 bases between them. The CDR3 sequence is CASGLGTVDGNTIYF. The CDR3 DNA is TGTGCTAGTGGTTTGGGGACAGTGGATGGAAACACCATATATTTT.

This clone was seen just once. This chain joins TRBV2 and TRBJ2-3; no firm D call. The CDR3 has 13 amino acids. Germline loops: CDR1 SNHLY, CDR2 FYNNEI. V lost 0 bases and J 6 bases, leaving 7 bases between the germline ends. CDR3 sequence: CASSEAVRDTQYF. The CDR3 nucleotides read TGTGCCAGCAGTGAAGCCGTTCGGGATACGCAGTATTTT.

The chain carries TRBV12-5 and TRBJ1-3; tentative D call: TRBD1 (5 bases). This CDR3 region has 16 residues. Germline CDR1 LGHNT, CDR2 FRNRAP. Trimming left V 7 bases short and J 3 bases short, with 19 bases between. The CDR3: CASAVAYRSSGNTIYF. DNA for the CDR3: TGTGCTAGTGCCGTGGCATACAGGTCGAGTGGAAACACCATATATTTT.

The chain is built from TRBV5-6 and TRBJ2-1, with 11 bases identical to TRBD2. V gave up 4 bases and J gave up 7 bases; unmatched junction bases: 4. CDR1 SGHDT and CDR2 YYEEEE come from the germline V gene. The CDR3 totals 14 residues. The CDR3, as DNA: TGTGCCAGCAGCCTCAGGACTAGCGGGAATGAGCAGTTCTTC. It yields the protein CASSLRTSGNEQFF.

This chain uses TRBV6-5 with TRBJ1-1; D remains ambiguous. CDR3 size: 14 residues. V gave up 7 bases and J gave up 4 bases, with 16 bases separating them. Germline CDR1 MNHEY, CDR2 SVGAGI. CDR3 bases: TGTGCCAGCACCCCGCCGGGAGTTCCCACTGAAGCTTTCTTT. Its protein product is CASTPPGVPTEAFF.

V gene TRBV5-6 combines with J gene TRBJ1-2; 9 bases align to TRBD1. The CDR3 extends over 15 amino acids. The germline gives CDR1 SGHDT, CDR2 YYEEEE. V was pared by 4 bases and J by 6 bases, with 10 bases of the junction left unmatched. In DNA, the CDR3 is TGTGCCAGCAGCCATCTGGGACAGGGCGCGAATGGCTACACCTTC. This encodes CASSHLGQGANGYTF.